This T cell receptor (beta chain) is from a study of T cells after yellow fever vaccination. Study summary: Fractions of limited cellularity were prepared by means of SMART-Seq v4 Ultra Low Input.

By 5'RACE template switching, TCR cDNA was produced, with a universal primer site and UMIs added in the process. TCRdb processed the 5' RACE reads anew with MiXCR; each CDR3 protein has one entry. The sample holds 150,000 to 200,000 distinct CDR3 sequences, around 7% seen once. At least ten counts were recorded for this clonotype. Its antigen is still unknown. CDR3 size: 23 residues. Trimming shortened V by 2 bases and J by 6 bases, and 38 bases separated the two germline ends. Study results and limitations: The appearance of a small share of clonotypes in both CD4 and CD8 compartments was observed.

The sequencing used CD4+ T cells sorted from PBMCs, collected less than 6 days after the first yellow fever vaccination. This sequence was found in a man younger than 30 who received the YFV17D yellow fever vaccine. The J gene is TRBJ2-4, the V gene TRBV12-3 or TRBV12-4, with D possibly TRBD1 on 6 matching bases. The CDR3 region is CASSLSIVSGQTGVTGRLNIQYF. The CDR3 nucleotides are TGTGCCAGCAGTTTAAGTATAGTCTCCGGACAGACCGGGGTAACCGGGCGACTAAACATTCAGTACTTC.